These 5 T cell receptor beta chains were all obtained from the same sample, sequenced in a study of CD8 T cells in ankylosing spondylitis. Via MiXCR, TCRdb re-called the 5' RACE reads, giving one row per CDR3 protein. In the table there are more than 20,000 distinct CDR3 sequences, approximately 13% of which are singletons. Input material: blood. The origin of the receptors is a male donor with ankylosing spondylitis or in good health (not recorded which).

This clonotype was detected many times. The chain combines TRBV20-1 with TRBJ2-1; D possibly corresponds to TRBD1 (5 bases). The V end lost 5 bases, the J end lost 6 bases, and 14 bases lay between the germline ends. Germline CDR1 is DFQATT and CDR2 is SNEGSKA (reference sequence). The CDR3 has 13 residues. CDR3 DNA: TGCAGTGCTCCCGGTCCAGGGCGCAATGAGCAGTTCTTC. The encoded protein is CSAPGPGRNEQFF.

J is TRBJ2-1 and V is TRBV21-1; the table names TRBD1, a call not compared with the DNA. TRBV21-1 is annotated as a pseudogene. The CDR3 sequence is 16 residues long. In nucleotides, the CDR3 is TGTGCCAGCAGCAGATCAGGGGGGTTGGGGTACAATGAGCAGTTCTTC. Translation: CASSRSGGLGYNEQFF.

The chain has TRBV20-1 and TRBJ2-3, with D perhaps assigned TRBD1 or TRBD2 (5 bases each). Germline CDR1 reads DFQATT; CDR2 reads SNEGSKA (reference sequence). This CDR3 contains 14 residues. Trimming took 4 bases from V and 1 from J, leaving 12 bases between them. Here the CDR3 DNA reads TGCAGTGCTACACTAGGGACGGGCACAGATACGCAGTATTTT. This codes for CSATLGTGTDTQYF.

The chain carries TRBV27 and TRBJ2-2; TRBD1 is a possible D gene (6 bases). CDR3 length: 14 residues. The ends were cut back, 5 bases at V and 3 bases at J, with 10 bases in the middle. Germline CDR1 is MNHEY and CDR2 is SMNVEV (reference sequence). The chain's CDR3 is CASSGWTDTGELFF. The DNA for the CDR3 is TGTGCCAGCAGTGGTTGGACAGACACCGGGGAGCTGTTTTTT.

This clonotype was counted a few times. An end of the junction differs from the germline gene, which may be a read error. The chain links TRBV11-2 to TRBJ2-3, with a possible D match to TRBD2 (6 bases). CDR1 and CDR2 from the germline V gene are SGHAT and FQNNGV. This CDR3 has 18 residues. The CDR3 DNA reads TGTGTCAGCAGCTCCCCGGGTACGCGGCGGGGAATCACAGATACGCAGTATTTT. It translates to CVSSSPGTRRGITDTQYF.